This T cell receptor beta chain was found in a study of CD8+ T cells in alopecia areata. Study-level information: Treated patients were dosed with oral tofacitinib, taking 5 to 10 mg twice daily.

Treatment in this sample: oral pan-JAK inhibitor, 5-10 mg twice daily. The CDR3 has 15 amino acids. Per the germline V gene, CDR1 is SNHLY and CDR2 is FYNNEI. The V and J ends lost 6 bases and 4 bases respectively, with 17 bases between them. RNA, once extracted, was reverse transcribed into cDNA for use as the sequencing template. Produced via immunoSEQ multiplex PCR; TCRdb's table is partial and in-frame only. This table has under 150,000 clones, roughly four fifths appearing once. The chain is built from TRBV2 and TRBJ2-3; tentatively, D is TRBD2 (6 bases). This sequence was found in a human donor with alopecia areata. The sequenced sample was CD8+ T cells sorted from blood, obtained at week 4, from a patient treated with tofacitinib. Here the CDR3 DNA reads TGTGCCAGCAGCGCCGGGACTTCGGCCGCAGATACGCAGTATTTT. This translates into CASSAGTSAADTQYF.